This T cell receptor (beta chain) was sequenced in a study of cytomegalovirus exposure and HLA in healthy donors. Concerning this clone: As yet, its antigen is unknown.

PCR used 60 Vbeta primers and 13 Jbeta primers. This table comes from immunoSEQ multiplex PCR, and its TCRdb copy is limited to in-frame clones, with some not included. In the table there are 170,000 or so clones, more than 80% of which are singletons. There were likely unrecorded immune exposures, though donors were nominally healthy when sampled. Points from the study as a whole: In a later analysis, a genetic analysis reported fewer productive-TCR N-insertions in an Asian-associated ancestry cluster than the cohort average. Previous analysis showed most TCR beta V segments were productive about 90% or about 30% of the time.

The V gene's germline CDR1 is SEHNR and CDR2 FQNEAQ (reference sequence). The CDR3 consists of 13 residues. J gave up 1 base and V 5 bases, and 0 bases lay outside the gene matches. The chain couples TRBV7-9 to TRBJ2-7, with 9 bases lining up with TRBD1. The sequencing input was PBMCs. This sequence originates from a man younger than 30 in good health and CMV-seronegative. The CDR3 nucleotides read TGTGCCAGCAGCGGGACAGGGTCCTACGAGCAGTACTTC. Its translation is CASSGTGSYEQYF.